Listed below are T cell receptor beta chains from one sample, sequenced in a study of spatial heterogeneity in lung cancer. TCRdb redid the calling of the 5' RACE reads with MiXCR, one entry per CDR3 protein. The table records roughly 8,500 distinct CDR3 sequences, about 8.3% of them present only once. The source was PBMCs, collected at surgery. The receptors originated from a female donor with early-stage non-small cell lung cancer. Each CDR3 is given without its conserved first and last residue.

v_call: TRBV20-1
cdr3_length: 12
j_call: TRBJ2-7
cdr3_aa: SARDSGSSYEQY

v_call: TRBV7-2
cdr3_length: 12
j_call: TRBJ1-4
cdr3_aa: ASSPGGGNEKLF

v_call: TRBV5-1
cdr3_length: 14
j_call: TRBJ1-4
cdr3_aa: ASSLTGAATNEKLF

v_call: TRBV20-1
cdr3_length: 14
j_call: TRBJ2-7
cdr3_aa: SARDSLRTDSYEQY

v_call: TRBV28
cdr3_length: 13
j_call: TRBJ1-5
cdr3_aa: ASSSPEPRRQPQH

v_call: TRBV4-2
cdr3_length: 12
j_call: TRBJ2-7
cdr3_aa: ASSPQTGGYEQY

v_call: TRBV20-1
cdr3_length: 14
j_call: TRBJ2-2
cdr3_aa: SVAAGGASNTGELF

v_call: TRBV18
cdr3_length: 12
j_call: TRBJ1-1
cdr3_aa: ASSPSWGETEAF

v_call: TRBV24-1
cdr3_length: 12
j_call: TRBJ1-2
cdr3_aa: ATSDHQGMRGYT

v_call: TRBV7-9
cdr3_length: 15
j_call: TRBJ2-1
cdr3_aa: ASSKDQASGSLNEQF

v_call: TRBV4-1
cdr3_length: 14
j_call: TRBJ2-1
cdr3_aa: ASSQGNSGSPNEQF

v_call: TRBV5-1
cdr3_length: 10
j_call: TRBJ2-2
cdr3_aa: ASSLDVGELF

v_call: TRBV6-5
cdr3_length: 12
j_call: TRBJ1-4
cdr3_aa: ASRPGTGDEKLF

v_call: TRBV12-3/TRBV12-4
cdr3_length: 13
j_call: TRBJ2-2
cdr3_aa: ASSLAGGHTGELF

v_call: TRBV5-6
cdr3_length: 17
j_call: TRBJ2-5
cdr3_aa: ASSSMPGLAGIHQETQY

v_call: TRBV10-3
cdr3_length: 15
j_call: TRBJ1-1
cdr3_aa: AISESGLQGGNTEAF

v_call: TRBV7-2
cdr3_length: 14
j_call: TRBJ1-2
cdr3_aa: ASSSWSRDGVGGYT

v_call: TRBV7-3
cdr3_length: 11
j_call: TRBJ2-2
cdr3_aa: ASRLARTGELF

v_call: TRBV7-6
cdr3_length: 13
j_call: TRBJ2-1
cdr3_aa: ASSGGQGSYNEQF

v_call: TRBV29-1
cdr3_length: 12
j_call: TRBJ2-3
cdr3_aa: SVEDGGTTDTQY

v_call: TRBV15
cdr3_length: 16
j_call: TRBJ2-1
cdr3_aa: ATSRDGSANPSYNEQF

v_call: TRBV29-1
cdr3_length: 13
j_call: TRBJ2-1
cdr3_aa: SVEEQGETYNKQF

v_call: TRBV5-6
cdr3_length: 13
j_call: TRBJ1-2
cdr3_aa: ASSLGQGAGYGYT

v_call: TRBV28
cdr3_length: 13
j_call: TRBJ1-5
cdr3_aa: ASSDSFYSNQPQH

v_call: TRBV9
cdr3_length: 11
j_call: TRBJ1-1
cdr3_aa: ASSASTNTEAF

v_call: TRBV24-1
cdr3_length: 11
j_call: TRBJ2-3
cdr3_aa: ATSDFGEDTQY

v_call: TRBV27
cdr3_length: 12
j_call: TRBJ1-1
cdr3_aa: ASKFRGVNTEAF

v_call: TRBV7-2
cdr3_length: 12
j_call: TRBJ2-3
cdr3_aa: ASSGGRAVDTQY

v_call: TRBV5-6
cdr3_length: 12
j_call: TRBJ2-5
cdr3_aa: ASSLVGEKETQY

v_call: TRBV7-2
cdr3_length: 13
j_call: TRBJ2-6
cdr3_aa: ASSPGSSGANVLT

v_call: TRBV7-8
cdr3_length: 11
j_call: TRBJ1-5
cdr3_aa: ASSPGRDQPQH

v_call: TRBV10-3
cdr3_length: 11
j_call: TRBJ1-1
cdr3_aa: AIRDLMNTEAF

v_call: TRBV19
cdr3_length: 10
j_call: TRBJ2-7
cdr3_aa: ASSIQGYEQY

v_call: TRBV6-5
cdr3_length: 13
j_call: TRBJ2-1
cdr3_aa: ASSYSDGVYNEQF

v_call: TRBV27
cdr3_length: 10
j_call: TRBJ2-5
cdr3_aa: ASRDREETQY

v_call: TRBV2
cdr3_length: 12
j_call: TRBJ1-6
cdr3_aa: ASSESAENSPLH

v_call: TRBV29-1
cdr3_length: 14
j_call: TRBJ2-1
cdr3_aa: SVGPTSSGLIRQQF

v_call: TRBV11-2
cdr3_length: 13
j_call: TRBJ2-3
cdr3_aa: ASSTTGGATNTQY

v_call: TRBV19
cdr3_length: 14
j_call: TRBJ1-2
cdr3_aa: ASSLKNDRPDYGYT

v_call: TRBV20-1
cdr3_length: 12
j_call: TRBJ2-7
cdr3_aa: SASLPDRANEQY

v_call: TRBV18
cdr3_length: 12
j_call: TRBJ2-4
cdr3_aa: ASSPSQTGDIQY

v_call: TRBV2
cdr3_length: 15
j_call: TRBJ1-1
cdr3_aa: ASVRRTLGGTHTEAF

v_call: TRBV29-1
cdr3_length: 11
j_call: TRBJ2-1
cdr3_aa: SSRTGMGNEQF

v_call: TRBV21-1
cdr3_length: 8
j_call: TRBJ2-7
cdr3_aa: ASSKAVAN

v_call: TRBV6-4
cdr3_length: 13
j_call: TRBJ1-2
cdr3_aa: ASSDYRTGWSGYT

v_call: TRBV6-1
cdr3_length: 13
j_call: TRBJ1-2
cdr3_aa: ASSEAPGLGYGYT

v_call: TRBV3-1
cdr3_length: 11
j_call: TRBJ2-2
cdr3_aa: ASSPSFPGELF

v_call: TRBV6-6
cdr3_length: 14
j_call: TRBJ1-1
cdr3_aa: ASSRYRVEVGTEAF

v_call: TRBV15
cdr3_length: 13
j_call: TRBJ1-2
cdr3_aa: ATSRLTGYEYGYT

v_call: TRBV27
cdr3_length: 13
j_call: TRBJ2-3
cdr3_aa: ASSSSSETVDTQY

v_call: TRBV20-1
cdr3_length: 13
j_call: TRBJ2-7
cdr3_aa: SARDLGLAAVEQY

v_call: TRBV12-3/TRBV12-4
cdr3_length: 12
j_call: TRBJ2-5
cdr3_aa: ASSTSGGQETQY

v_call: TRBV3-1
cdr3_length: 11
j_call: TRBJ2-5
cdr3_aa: ASSPTGKETQY